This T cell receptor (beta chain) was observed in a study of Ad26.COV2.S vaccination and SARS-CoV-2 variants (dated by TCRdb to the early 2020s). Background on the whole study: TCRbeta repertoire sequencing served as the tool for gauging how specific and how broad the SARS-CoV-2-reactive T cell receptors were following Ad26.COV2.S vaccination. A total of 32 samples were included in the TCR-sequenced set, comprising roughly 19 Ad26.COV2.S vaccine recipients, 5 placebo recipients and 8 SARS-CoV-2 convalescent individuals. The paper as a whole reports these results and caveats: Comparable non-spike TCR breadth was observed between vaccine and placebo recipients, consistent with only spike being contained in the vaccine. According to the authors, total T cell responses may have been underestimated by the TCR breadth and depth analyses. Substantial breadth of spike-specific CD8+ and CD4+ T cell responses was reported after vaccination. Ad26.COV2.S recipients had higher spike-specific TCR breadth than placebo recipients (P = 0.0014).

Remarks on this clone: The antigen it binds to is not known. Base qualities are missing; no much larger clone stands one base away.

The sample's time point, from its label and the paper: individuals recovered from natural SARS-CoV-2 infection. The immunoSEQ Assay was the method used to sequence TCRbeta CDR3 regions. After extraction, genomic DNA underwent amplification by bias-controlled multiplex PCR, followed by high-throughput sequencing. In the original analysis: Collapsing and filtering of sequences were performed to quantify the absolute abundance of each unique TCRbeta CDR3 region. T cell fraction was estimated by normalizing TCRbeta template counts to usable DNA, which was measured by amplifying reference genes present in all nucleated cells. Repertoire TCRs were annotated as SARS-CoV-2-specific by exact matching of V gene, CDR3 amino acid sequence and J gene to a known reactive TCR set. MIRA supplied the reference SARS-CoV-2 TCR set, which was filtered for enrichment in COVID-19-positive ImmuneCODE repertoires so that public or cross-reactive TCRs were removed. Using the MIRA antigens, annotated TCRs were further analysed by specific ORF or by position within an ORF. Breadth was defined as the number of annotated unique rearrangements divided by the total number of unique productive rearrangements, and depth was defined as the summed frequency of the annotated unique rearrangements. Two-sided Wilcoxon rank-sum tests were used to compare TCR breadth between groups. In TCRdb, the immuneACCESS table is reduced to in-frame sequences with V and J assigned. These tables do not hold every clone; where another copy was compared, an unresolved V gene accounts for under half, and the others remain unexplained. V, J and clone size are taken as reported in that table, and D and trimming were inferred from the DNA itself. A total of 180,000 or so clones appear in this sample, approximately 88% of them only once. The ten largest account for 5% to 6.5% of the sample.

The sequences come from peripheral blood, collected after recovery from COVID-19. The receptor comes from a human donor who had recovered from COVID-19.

The CDR3 is CASSPGPTNEKLFF. The sequenced DNA: TGTGCCAGCAGCCCCGGACCAACTAATGAAAAACTGTTTTTT. This receptor chain uses TRBV7-3 and TRBJ1-4; the D segment cannot be called with confidence. V is pared back by 5 bases and J by 0 bases, with 7 bases lying between the germline termini. The CDR3 contains 14 residues, cysteine and phenylalanine counted. Only the CDR3 portion is preserved as DNA: 42 bases, with reading frame beginning at the first base. CDR1 and CDR2 were assigned from the germline V gene as SGHTA and FQGTGA.